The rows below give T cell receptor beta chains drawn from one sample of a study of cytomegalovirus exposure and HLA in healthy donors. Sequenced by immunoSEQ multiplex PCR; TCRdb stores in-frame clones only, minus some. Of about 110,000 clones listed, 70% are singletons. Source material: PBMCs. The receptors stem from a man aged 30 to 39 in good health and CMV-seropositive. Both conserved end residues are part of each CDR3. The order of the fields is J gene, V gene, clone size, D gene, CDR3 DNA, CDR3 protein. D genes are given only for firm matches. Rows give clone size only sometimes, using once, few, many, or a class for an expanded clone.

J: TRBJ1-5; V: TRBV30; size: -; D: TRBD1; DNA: TGTGCCTGGAGTGTACCGGACAGGGTGAGGCAGCCCCAGCATTTT; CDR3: CAWSVPDRVRQPQHF
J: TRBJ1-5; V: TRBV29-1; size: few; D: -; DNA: TGCAGCGCCGGAGATGCTAGCAATCAGCCCCAGCATTTT; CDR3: CSAGDASNQPQHF
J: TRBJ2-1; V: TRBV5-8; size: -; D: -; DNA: TGTGCCAGCAGCTTGGCCCCCGGCAGGTTCCGTAGGTACAATGAGCAGTTCTTC; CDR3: CASSLAPGRFRRYNEQFF
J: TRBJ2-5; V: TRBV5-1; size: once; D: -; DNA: TGCGCCAGCAGCTTGGCCCCGCAAGAGACCCAGTACTTC; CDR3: CASSLAPQETQYF
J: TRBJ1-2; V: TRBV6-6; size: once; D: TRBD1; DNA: TGTGCCAGCAATCCCTTGGACAGGGGATACTATGGCTACACCTTC; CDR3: CASNPLDRGYYGYTF
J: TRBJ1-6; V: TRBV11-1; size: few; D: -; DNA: TGTGCCAGCAATCTCGGAGGGAGGGATAATTCACCCCTCCACTTT; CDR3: CASNLGGRDNSPLHF
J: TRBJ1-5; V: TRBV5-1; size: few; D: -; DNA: TGCGCCAGCAGCTTACAGGAATTTGGTCAGCCCCAGCATTTT; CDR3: CASSLQEFGQPQHF
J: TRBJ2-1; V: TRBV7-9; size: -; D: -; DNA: TGTGCCAGCAGCTCTGCGGGTTTTTCCTACAATGAGCAGTTCTTC; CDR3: CASSSAGFSYNEQFF
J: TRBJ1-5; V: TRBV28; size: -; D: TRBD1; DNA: TGTGCCAGCTTAAAACAGGGGGCGGGTCAGCCCCAGCATTTT; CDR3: CASLKQGAGQPQHF
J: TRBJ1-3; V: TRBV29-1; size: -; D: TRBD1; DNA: TGCAGCGTGAAGGGGACAGCTGGAAACACCATATATTTT; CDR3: CSVKGTAGNTIYF
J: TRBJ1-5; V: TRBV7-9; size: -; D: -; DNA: TGTTCCAGCAGCTTAGTCGGCCGGGGGGAAGTAAATCAGCCCCAGCATTTT; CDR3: CSSSLVGRGEVNQPQHF
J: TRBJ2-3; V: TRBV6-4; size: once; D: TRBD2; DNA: TGTGCCAGCAGTGAGTCTAGCGGGGGGAGCACAGATACGCAGTATTTT; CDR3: CASSESSGGSTDTQYF
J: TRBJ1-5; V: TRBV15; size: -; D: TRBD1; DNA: TGTGCCACCGGACCGGGACAGGGGCAACAGCCCCAGCATTTT; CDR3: CATGPGQGQQPQHF
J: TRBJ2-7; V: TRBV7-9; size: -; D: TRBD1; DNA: TGTGCCAGCAGCCACTCCCGGGACAGGGGTTTAGGCTACGAGCAGTACTTC; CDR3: CASSHSRDRGLGYEQYF
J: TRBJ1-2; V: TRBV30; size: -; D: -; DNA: TGTGCCTGGAGTGTAGGCGGGAAAGCTAACTATGGCTACACCTTC; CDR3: CAWSVGGKANYGYTF